The clone carrying this T cell receptor (beta chain) was counted a few times. The record originates from a study of blood T cell repertoires in COVID-19. On the study more broadly: Acute and convalescent COVID-19 samples came from the United States, Italy and Spain. In each case, the material was cDNA or gDNA derived from T cells, B-cell-depleted T cells, or PBMCs.

As processed by the authors: The authors estimated nucleated cell counts from reference gene primer amplification. Assay used: immunoSEQ multiplex PCR; TCRdb lists only in-frame clones, some missing. Clone size and V and J calls were adopted from that table, with D and trimming inferred from the DNA. The sample gives over 10,000 clones, just over 85% of which show up once; just under 30% is in the top ten. This TCR derives from a human donor in a cohort sampled during active COVID-19. What was sequenced was peripheral blood.

This CDR3 is CASSLLAGVKYF. The CDR3 DNA reads TGTGCCAGCAGTTTGCTAGCGGGAGTAAAGTACTTC. The V and J genes are TRBV28 and TRBJ2-7, with 10 bases matching TRBD2. The CDR3 spans 12 residues. The germline V gene encodes CDR1 MDHEN and CDR2 SYDVKM. Trimming removed 3 bases from V and 11 bases from J; junction bases left unmatched: 4.